The 27 T cell receptor beta chains reported below all come from one sample, sequenced in a study of long-term antiretroviral therapy in people with HIV. At survey level, the immunoSEQ assay was run in its v3.0 version. Only in-frame clones appear in the TCRdb table, and some are missing; sequencing was by immunoSEQ multiplex PCR. There are about 24,000 clones in the sample; 75% to 85% occur only once, and less than 2.5% lies in the top ten. The source was unsorted PBMCs, collected 3 years after starting antiretroviral therapy. The receptors come from a man aged 50 to 60 with HIV.

In DNA, the CDR3 is TGTGCCAGTAGTGGTAGAAGAGAAAGCGGCAATCAGCCCCAGCATTTT. This gives the protein CASSGRRESGNQPQHF. The genes are TRBV19 and TRBJ1-5; D is uncertain. The V gene lost 5 bases and the J gene lost 2 bases, with 16 bases spanning the gap. CDR3 length: 16 residues. The V gene's germline CDR1 is LNHDA and CDR2 SQIVND (reference sequence).

The chain employs TRBV7-6 and TRBJ1-1; D unclear. CDR1 SGHVS and CDR2 FNYEAQ come from the germline V gene. The V gene lost 5 bases and the J gene lost 7 bases, with 14 bases spanning the gap. This CDR3 has 13 residues. Written as DNA, the CDR3 is TGTGCCAGCAGCCCCCGGGAGGGTGGTGAAGCTTTCTTT. It codes for CASSPREGGEAFF.

The chain couples TRBV5-4 to TRBJ2-2; 8 nucleotides agree with TRBD1. CDR3 length equals 17 residues. Losses at the gene ends were 4 bases for V and 4 bases for J; bases not matched to a gene: 12. In germline, CDR1 is SGHNT, CDR2 YYREEE (reference sequence). The CDR3 region is CASSAVRTGRITGELFF. CDR3 nucleotide sequence: TGTGCCAGCAGCGCCGTCCGGACAGGGCGAATCACCGGGGAGCTGTTTTTT.

As for this clone: Compared with germline, one end of the junction differs, possibly owing to a read error. The chain carries TRBV18 and TRBJ2-7; 9 bases match TRBD2. CDR3 length equals 15 residues. CDR1 is KGHSH and CDR2 is LQKENI in the germline V gene. This CDR3 reads CASSPPSGGRREQYF. In DNA, the CDR3 is TGTGCCAGCTCCCCACCCAGCGGGGGGAGGAGAGAGCAGTACTTC.

CDR3 in DNA: TGTGCCAGCAGCTTCAGGATACGGAACACTGAAGCTTTCTTT. It codes for CASSFRIRNTEAFF. V usage is TRBV7-2 and J usage is TRBJ1-1, with unresolved D. The V gene's germline CDR1 is SGHTA and CDR2 FQGNSA. The CDR3 is made up of 14 amino acids. V lost 3 bases, J lost 1 base, and 9 bases lay in between.

This clone has just one count. This chain links TRBV2 with TRBJ1-1; tentatively, D is TRBD1 (5 bases). V lost 8 bases to trimming and J lost 6 bases, with 13 bases between them. This CDR3 spans 12 amino acids. Germline V gene lookup returns CDR1 SNHLY and CDR2 FYNNEI. This chain's CDR3 is CASQTRVSEAFF. Written as DNA, the CDR3 is TGTGCCAGCCAAACCAGGGTGTCTGAAGCTTTCTTT.

CDR3 loop: CASSISAGRTNQPQHF. The CDR3 DNA sequence: TGTGCCAGTAGTATAAGCGCCGGGCGGACAAATCAGCCCCAGCATTTT. V gene TRBV19 combines with J gene TRBJ1-5, with a possible D match to TRBD1 (5 bases). The germline V gene has CDR1 LNHDA and CDR2 SQIVND (reference sequence). The CDR3 covers 16 residues. With 2 bases removed from V and 4 bases from J, the gap between germline ends came to 15 bases.

In DNA, the CDR3 is TGTGCCAGCTCACCTCAGAGCAATCAGCCCCAGCATTTT. Amino acids: CASSPQSNQPQHF. The chain has TRBV18 and TRBJ1-5; D gene uncertain. V was cut by 3 bases and J by 1 base, with 4 bases left in between. Germline V gene data show CDR1 as KGHSH and CDR2 as LQKENI. The CDR3 is made up of 13 amino acids.

This clone was seen a single time. The chain links TRBV10-3 to TRBJ2-7; no firm D call. The CDR3 has 14 residues. V dropped 3 bases and J dropped 7 bases, with 16 bases sitting between them. From germline, CDR1 is ENHRY and CDR2 SYGVKD. The CDR3 region has the DNA TGTGCCATCAGTGATGCGTATGGCCCCCCGGAGCAGTACTTC. This codes for CAISDAYGPPEQYF.

CDR3 nucleotides: TGTGCCAGCAGCCGACGGGTCCCCGGCGGGACTGAAGCTTTCTTT. It translates to CASSRRVPGGTEAFF. The gene calls are TRBV14 and TRBJ1-1; D ambiguous. The V end was cut by 4 bases, the J end by 5 bases, with 17 bases between. Germline lookup yields CDR1 SGHDN and CDR2 FVKESK. This CDR3 is 15 amino acids long.

This chain connects TRBV25-1 to TRBJ2-3; 8 nucleotides align to TRBD2. V was pared by 1 base and J by 1 base, with 7 bases of the junction left unmatched. Germline CDR1 and CDR2: MGHDK and SYGVNS. CDR3 length: 17 residues. The CDR3 DNA reads as TGTGCCAGCAGTGAATTGACGGGGGGGGGTGGCACAGATACGCAGTATTTT. This encodes CASSELTGGGGTDTQYF.

The V call is TRBV28, the J call TRBJ1-2; D remains ambiguous. Germline V gene data show CDR1 as MDHEN and CDR2 as SYDVKM. The V gene lost 2 bases and the J gene lost 3 bases, with 10 bases spanning the gap. The CDR3 loop spans 14 amino acids. The CDR3 DNA reads TGTGCCAGCAGTTTAGTAGGCATGGACTATGGCTACACCTTC. Protein sequence: CASSLVGMDYGYTF.

This clone was seen a single time. The chain recombines TRBV9 with TRBJ2-1, with TRBD1 identical over 7 bases. With V trimmed by 1 base and J by 0 bases, 1 base remained unmatched. The length of the CDR3 is 15 residues. The V gene's germline CDR1 is SGDLS and CDR2 YYNGEE. The CDR3 sequence: CASSVNRGSYNEQFF. The CDR3 nucleotides read TGTGCCAGCAGCGTAAACAGGGGCTCCTACAATGAGCAGTTCTTC.

The chain has TRBV5-5 and TRBJ2-7, with D possibly TRBD2 on 5 matching bases. Trimming cost V 6 bases and J 5 bases, with 24 bases left between them. The V gene's germline CDR1 is SGHKS and CDR2 YYEKEE (reference sequence). CDR3 length: 16 amino acids. The CDR3 DNA follows: TGTGCCAGCACGAGTTTGAGGGCTTTCTCTTTTCACGAGCAGTACTTC. It yields the protein CASTSLRAFSFHEQYF. The variable domain in full, with the rest retrieved from reference TRBV5-5 and TRBJ2-7, is DAGVTQSPTHLIKTRGQQVTLRCSPISGHKSVSWYQQVLGQGPQFIFQYYEKEERGRGNFPDRFSARQFPNYSSELNVNALLLGDSALYLCASTSLRAFSFHEQYFGPGTRLTVT.

The chain recombines TRBV4-1 with TRBJ2-5; no reliable D call. The last part of the DNA fits TRBJ2-7 better; the J call may be wrong. This CDR3 is 15 amino acids long. Germline lookup yields CDR1 MGHRA and CDR2 YSYEKL. Here the CDR3 reads CASSQVELQSYEQYF. The CDR3 DNA sequence: TGCGCCAGCAGCCAAGTGGAACTGCAATCCTACGAGCAGTACTTC.

This clone was seen once. The chain is built from TRBV12-5 and TRBJ1-1, with 9 bases aligning to TRBD1. There are 19 residues in the CDR3. The junction had 11 bases not matched to a gene; V was cut back by 0 bases and J by 0 bases. The V gene's germline CDR1 is LGHNT and CDR2 FRNRAP. The chain's CDR3 is CASGLVLGQGSVMNTEAFF. CDR3 sequence (DNA): TGTGCTAGTGGTTTGGTACTGGGACAGGGTTCAGTAATGAACACTGAAGCTTTCTTT.

CDR3 region: CASSSGTSGGNEQFF. CDR3 nucleotide sequence: TGTGCCAGCAGCTCGGGGACTAGCGGGGGCAATGAGCAGTTCTTC. This chain joins TRBV7-2 and TRBJ2-1, with 14 bases matching TRBD2. The CDR3 has 15 amino acids. Trimming removed 4 bases from V and 6 bases from J; junction bases left unmatched: 2. The germline V gene encodes CDR1 SGHTA and CDR2 FQGNSA.

The J gene is TRBJ2-5, the V gene TRBV7-9; TRBD2 matches at 12 bases. V dropped 6 bases and J dropped 4; count of bases not matched to a gene: 9. The CDR3 runs 16 residues. Germline V gene lookup returns CDR1 SEHNR and CDR2 FQNEAQ (reference sequence). The CDR3 loop reads CASRRAGLAGRETQYF. The CDR3 bases are TGTGCCAGCAGGAGAGCGGGACTAGCGGGTAGAGAGACCCAGTACTTC.

The chain has TRBV7-2 and TRBJ1-2; the D is unclear. Germline CDR1 and CDR2: SGHTA and FQGNSA. The CDR3 spans 13 residues. Trimming shortened V by 3 bases and J by 4 bases, and 9 bases separated the two germline ends. The CDR3 coding sequence is TGTGCCAGCAGCTTTTTCAGGAGCTATGGCTACACCTTC. This gives the protein CASSFFRSYGYTF. The variable domain in full, completed from reference TRBV7-2 and TRBJ1-2, reads GAGVSQSPSNKVTEKGKDVELRCDPISGHTALYWYRQSLGQGLEFLIYFQGNSAPDKSGLPSDRFSAERTGGSVSTLTIQRTQQEDSAVYLCASSFFRSYGYTFGSGTRLTVV.

The V call is TRBV5-1, the J call TRBJ2-2, with 9 bases aligning to TRBD2. This CDR3 is built from 13 residues. The J segment lost 5 bases and the V segment lost 6 bases, leaving 2 bases of the junction unmatched. CDR1 and CDR2 (germline): SGHRS, YFSETQ. In DNA form, the CDR3 reads TGCGCCAGCACCACTAGCGGGACCGGGGAGCTGTTTTTT. It encodes CASTTSGTGELFF.

The chain is built from TRBV20-1 and TRBJ1-2, with D unclear. The V gene's germline CDR1 is DFQATT and CDR2 SNEGSKA (reference sequence). This CDR3 spans 10 amino acids. Trimming cost V 6 bases and J 1 base, with 3 bases left between them. CDR3 DNA sequence: TGCAGTGCGTTTAACTATGGCTACACCTTC. It yields the protein CSAFNYGYTF.

The V gene is TRBV7-9, the J gene TRBJ2-1; D is unclear. From germline, CDR1 is SEHNR and CDR2 FQNEAQ (reference sequence). The V end lost 1 base, the J end lost 3 bases, and 4 bases lay between the germline ends. This CDR3 has 13 amino acids. In DNA, the CDR3 is TGTGCCAGCAGCTTAGAGTACTACAATGAGCAGTTCTTC. Translated: CASSLEYYNEQFF.

The V gene is TRBV11-2, the J gene TRBJ2-7; D gene unclear. Germline V gives CDR1 SGHAT, CDR2 FQNNGV. CDR3 length: 11 amino acids. Trimming shortened V by 2 bases and J by 5 bases, and 4 bases separated the two germline ends. This CDR3 is CASSLIDEQYF. For the CDR3, the DNA is TGTGCCAGCAGCTTAATCGACGAGCAGTACTTC.

The V gene is TRBV5-1, the J gene TRBJ2-2, with 8 positions matching TRBD2. The CDR3 spans 15 residues. V shed 9 bases, J shed 0 bases, and the junction held 7 bases outside the gene matches. The V gene's germline CDR1 is SGHRS and CDR2 YFSETQ. CDR3 amino acids: CATKTSVSNTGELFF. CDR3 sequence (DNA): TGCGCCACCAAGACTAGCGTCTCGAACACCGGGGAGCTGTTTTTT.

The chain links TRBV28 to TRBJ1-3; weak D call: TRBD1 (6 bases). CDR1 is MDHEN and CDR2 is SYDVKM in the germline V gene. This CDR3 is 17 amino acids long. With 3 bases removed from V and 1 base from J, the gap between germline ends came to 16 bases. CDR3 protein: CASSFLRTVLSGNTIYF. DNA of the CDR3: TGTGCCAGCAGTTTCCTTAGGACAGTCCTTTCTGGAAACACCATATATTTT.

The J gene is TRBJ2-2, the V gene TRBV6-6; TRBD1 matches at 8 bases. The CDR3 sequence is 15 residues long. J lost 2 bases, V lost 6 bases, and 5 bases had no gene match. CDR1 is MNHNY and CDR2 is SVGAGI in the germline V gene (reference sequence). The CDR3 protein is CASRSGQGNTGELFF. Written as DNA, the CDR3 is TGTGCCAGCAGGTCCGGACAGGGAAACACCGGGGAGCTGTTTTTT.

The rearrangement uses TRBV13 and TRBJ1-1; D perhaps matches TRBD1 (6 bases). CDR3 size: 13 residues. V was clipped by 2 bases and J by 4 bases, with 8 bases between them. Germline CDR1 PRHDT, CDR2 FYEKMQ (reference sequence). The CDR3: CASSLRGFTEAFF. The CDR3 coding sequence is TGTGCCAGCAGCTTAAGGGGGTTCACTGAAGCTTTCTTT.